This T cell receptor beta chain was recorded in a study of glioma-infiltrating T cells (dated by TCRdb to about 2016). As for the study more broadly: Glioma tissue, non-neoplastic brain tissue and matched peripheral blood mononuclear cells were used as sources from which TCR alpha- and beta-chain repertoires were sequenced. To measure divergence between tissue and blood T-cell populations, each tissue-infiltrating repertoire was compared with the peripheral blood repertoire of the same patient. Three low-grade glioma patients, roughly eight primary glioblastoma patients, and three non-glioma patients who contributed non-neoplastic brain tissue made up the paired cohort.

Overall study outcomes, separate from this receptor: Only a very small number of CDR3 sequences turned up in both tissue and blood, a result put down to high CDR3 diversity combined with limited sampling. VJ-independent divergence between tissue and blood was found to be below expectation in non-neoplastic patients but above expectation in all gliomas, particularly low-grade gliomas. Group comparisons were based on small numbers of patients: three non-neoplastic, three low-grade glioma and eight glioblastoma patients.

The iRepertoire nested amplicon-rescue multiplex PCR (arm-PCR) platform was used to amplify TCR alpha and beta CDR3 regions from RNA. For one-step reverse transcription and amplification, about 95-450 ng of tissue mRNA or PBMC total RNA was used as input. Following bead purification, Illumina adapters were added through a secondary multiplex PCR, and the libraries were then gel-purified between 200 and 400 bp. The libraries contained internal 6-nucleotide barcodes that were used for demultiplexing. Sequencing of libraries was performed on an Illumina MiSeq with 2x220 or 2x250 nucleotide paired-end reads. The source study handled its data this way. Paired reads were merged using FLASH 1.2.11 and aligned with BWA-MEM to the GRCh37 human genome, and TRA and TRB reads were then extracted. For V and J assignment, an IMGT-derived reference of cassette sequences and CDR3 motifs that included pseudogenes was used. Three-frame translation of reads was performed, and productive CDR3s were defined as those with a C...FGXG motif and no stop codons. Unique combinations of V-J cassette pair and CDR3 amino acid sequence were defined as clonotypes. Reads were filtered by Hamming distance, with the threshold set by the sequence error rate of each sample in mapped regions. Clones were called with MiXCR by TCRdb after fastp trimmed the public reads at Q25, and only in-frame beta chains were retained. Here each entry gathers all rows of one CDR3 protein and keeps the most common genes and DNA. It is TCRdb's table, rather than the study itself, that gives the V and J calls and clone size. Counted in this sample were more than 85,000 distinct CDR3 sequences; less than 30% of them appeared once. About 30% of the sample is held by the ten biggest clonotypes.

A word on this clonotype: There is no known antigen for this receptor. The record has no base qualities; no much larger clone is one base away.

The CDR3 runs 15 amino acids, cysteine and phenylalanine included. The entry retains the CDR3 DNA only, 45 bases that are in frame from base 1. The germline V end is reduced by 0 bases and the J end by 9 bases; junction bases left unmatched: 9. CDR1 MNHEY and CDR2 SVGEGT were looked up in the germline V gene. The source material was glioma tissue, nonneoplastic brain tissue, or PBMCs (not recorded which). The source of this sequence is a human donor with low-grade glioma or glioblastoma, undergoing nonglioma brain surgery, or in good health (not recorded which). Recombination joined TRBV6-2 or TRBV6-3 with TRBJ2-5, and 8 junction bases match TRBD2. The CDR3 is CASSYSRTSGDAQYF. Read as DNA, the sequence is TGTGCCAGCAGTTACTCGAGAACTAGCGGTGATGCCCAGTACTTC.